The entry below gives a single T cell receptor (beta chain) sequence along with its context. The source of the sample is a study of T cell changes during pregnancy in multiple sclerosis. CDR3 length: 14 amino acids. The germline CDR1 and CDR2 sequences are SGHRS and YFSETQ. Trimming left V 3 bases short and J 1 base short, with 10 bases between. Method: immunoSEQ multiplex PCR; TCRdb's copy keeps in-frame clones and lacks some. The sample records about 38,000 clones, 94% being singletons. The sequencing used CD4+ T cells from peripheral blood mononuclear cells, collected in the second trimester of pregnancy. V and J are TRBV5-1 and TRBJ2-5; unclear D gene. The TCR comes from a female donor with multiple sclerosis, enrolled in a pregnancy study. CDR3 coding DNA: TGCGCCAGCAGCTCACAGCCGTTCCAAGAGACCCAGTACTTC. Protein sequence: CASSSQPFQETQYF.